This T cell receptor beta chain emerged from a study of blood T cell repertoires in COVID-19 (TCRdb year 2020). At the level of the whole study: Collaborator samples came from the United States, Italy and Spain and covered acute and convalescent phases of COVID-19. Deeply sampled blood TCRbeta repertoires from subjects exposed to, actively infected with, or recovered from COVID-19 were included in the dataset. The repertoires were made available in a free public database intended to serve as a resource for research on the immune response to SARS-CoV-2. The samples were drawn from two sources: the first 160 participants of the ongoing ImmuneRACE study, and 950 to 1,500 subjects contributed by 6 global collaborators. Where available, HLA class I and class II types were taken from metadata supplied by the sample provider and were not determined by assay-based typing. The material from the prospective study consisted of cDNA or gDNA derived from T cells, B-cell-depleted T cells, or PBMCs. Sample metadata almost always included a de-identified subject ID, COVID-19 status, age in years and sex.

As to this clone: This receptor's antigen is unknown. No much larger clonotype is one base removed from it; base qualities were not supplied.

Samples from volunteer blood donors who had recovered from COVID-19 were contributed by a second Seattle source. Whole blood was collected in K2EDTA tubes by collaborating institutions according to the institutions' own protocols. For TCRbeta analysis, collaborator samples were shipped as frozen whole blood, as isolated PBMCs, or as DNA extracted from either sample type. Broad study findings and their caveats: The amount of clinical and demographic metadata varied by source and participant and was provided uncurated.

V sheds 3 bases and J sheds 7 bases, leaving 9 bases between their ends. From a lookup of the germline V gene, CDR1 and CDR2 are SGHVS and FQNEAQ. The CDR3 measures 12 amino acids from cysteine to phenylalanine. Kept here is only the CDR3 DNA, which spans 36 bases and is read in frame from base 1. TCRbeta CDR3 regions were amplified from genomic DNA using the immunoSEQ Assay, a bias-controlled multiplex PCR. In the source study's methods: Within the assay, amplification of reference gene primers was used to estimate how many nucleated cells each sample contained. To quantify the absolute abundance of each unique TCRbeta CDR3 rearrangement, sequence reads were collapsed and filtered. For each sample, productive Simpson clonality was calculated as the square root of Simpson's diversity index across productive rearrangements. The source is immuneACCESS, and TCRdb retained only in-frame sequences with V and J called. Part of the clones is not carried over; for the studies checked, unresolved V genes explain less than half of this, and the remainder is unexplained. V and J calls and clone size are copied from that table; D and trimming were computed from the DNA. This sample comprises around 230,000 clones, approximately 90% of them detected only once. The leading ten clones occupy around 2.2% of the sample.

Sequenced material: peripheral blood. The chain employs TRBV7-8 and TRBJ1-1; the D gene lacks a confident call. The clonotype originates from a man aged 25-45 years who had recovered from COVID-19. CDR3 region: CASSFVTSEAFF. In nucleotide form, the sequence is TGTGCCAGCAGCTTTGTAACAAGTGAAGCTTTCTTT.